This T cell receptor (beta chain) was sequenced during a study of cytomegalovirus exposure and HLA in healthy donors. Vbeta (60) and Jbeta (13) primers were used in the PCR. Sequencing was performed with immunoSEQ multiplex PCR; in TCRdb, only in-frame clones are kept and a portion is missing. The sample lists under 200,000 clones, roughly an eighth occurring once. The CDR3 sequence is 13 residues long. V was pared by 3 bases and J by 2 bases, with 5 bases between. Per germline, CDR1 SGHRS and CDR2 YFSETQ. The sample taken for sequencing was PBMCs. The chain carries TRBV5-1 and TRBJ2-2, with D uncertain. This clonotype was obtained from a man aged 45 to 65 in good health and CMV-seropositive. CDR3 amino acids: CASSSFNTGELFF. Written as DNA, the CDR3 is TGCGCCAGCAGCTCCTTTAACACCGGGGAGCTGTTTTTT.